Each of the 25 T cell receptor beta chains below was sequenced from the same sample in a study of shared clonotypes between healthy human individuals. Profiled with immunoSEQ multiplex PCR; TCRdb holds only in-frame clones, not every one. Among a few million clones listed, about 94% were seen once. CD45RO-negative, CCR7-positively selected cells formed the naive CD8 fraction, excluding terminally differentiated effector memory CD45RA+ cells. Sequences were obtained from naive CD8+ T cells from PBMCs. The receptors originated from a young man in good health. Some clones in this sample may be carry-over from other donors' samples.

This CDR3 is CASSLEWAGANVLTF. CDR3 nucleotide sequence: TGTGCCAGCAGCTTAGAGTGGGCTGGGGCCAACGTCCTGACTTTC. The rearrangement links TRBV7-2 to TRBJ2-6, with no clear D. The length of the CDR3 is 15 residues. Deletions cut 1 base from V and 2 bases from J, with 6 bases between. From germline, CDR1 is SGHTA and CDR2 FQGNSA.

The rearrangement links TRBV9 to TRBJ2-7, with 10 bases identical to TRBD2. Per the germline V gene, CDR1 is SGDLS and CDR2 is YYNGEE. V lost 1 base and J lost 0; bases outside the gene matches: 4. The CDR3 has 16 amino acids. In DNA, the CDR3 is TGTGCCAGCAGCGTAACTAGCGGGGAACCCTCCTACGAGCAGTACTTC. This codes for CASSVTSGEPSYEQYF.

This chain joins TRBV27 and TRBJ2-5; D gene ambiguous. Trimming shortened V by 5 bases and J by 1 base, and 2 bases separated the two germline ends. Germline V gene data show CDR1 as MNHEY and CDR2 as SMNVEV (reference sequence). This CDR3 is 11 amino acids long. DNA of the CDR3: TGTGCCAGCAGTGCCCAAGAGACCCAGTACTTC. Amino acids: CASSAQETQYF.

The chain recombines TRBV19 with TRBJ1-4; D may be TRBD1 (6 bases). CDR3 length: 15 amino acids. The V and J ends lost 5 bases and 6 bases respectively, with 16 bases between them. Germline V gene sequence: CDR1 LNHDA, CDR2 SQIVND (reference sequence). The CDR3, as DNA: TGTGCCAGTAGTTTCCTCACAAGGGGGGATGAAAAACTGTTTTTT. This translates into CASSFLTRGDEKLFF.

The CDR3 bases are TGTGCCAGCAGCCCGGGGTTGGAGACCTACGAGCAGTACTTC. This gives the protein CASSPGLETYEQYF. The chain links TRBV5-6 to TRBJ2-7; D might be TRBD2 (5 bases). CDR3 size: 14 residues. Germline CDR1 SGHDT, CDR2 YYEEEE. V dropped 4 bases and J dropped 2 bases, with 13 bases sitting between them.

The V and J genes are TRBV9 and TRBJ2-5; 11 nucleotides align to TRBD2. The CDR3 is made up of 17 amino acids. The germline CDR1 and CDR2 sequences are SGDLS and YYNGEE. Losses at the gene ends were 2 bases for V and 5 bases for J; bases not matched to a gene: 11. CDR3 in DNA: TGTGCCAGCAGCGTTCCAATAGCGGGAGGGGATTTGGAGACCCAGTACTTC. This sequence encodes CASSVPIAGGDLETQYF.

J is TRBJ1-1 and V is TRBV18, with unresolved D. The V gene's germline CDR1 is KGHSH and CDR2 LQKENI. Trimming removed 0 bases from V and 0 bases from J, with 11 bases in between. This CDR3 has 16 residues. CDR3 bases: TGTGCCAGCTCACCACCAGGGAGGTCGGTGAACACTGAAGCTTTCTTT. Translating gives CASSPPGRSVNTEAFF.

The V gene is TRBV5-5, the J gene TRBJ1-3; no reliable D call. CDR1 SGHKS and CDR2 YYEKEE come from the germline V gene (reference sequence). CDR3 length equals 16 residues. The V end was cut by 1 base, the J end by 0 bases, with 11 bases between. CDR3 region: CASSLLRPSSGNTIYF. DNA of the CDR3: TGTGCCAGCAGCTTGCTAAGGCCGAGCTCTGGAAACACCATATATTTT.

This clone was seen only a few times. The chain is built from TRBV15 and TRBJ2-1; the D gene is possibly TRBD1 (6 bases). This CDR3 contains 17 residues. Trimming pared 3 bases from V and 0 bases from J, leaving 15 bases between. From germline, CDR1 is LNHNV and CDR2 YYDKDF (reference sequence). The CDR3 here is CATSRETGLSSYNEQFF. CDR3 nucleotide sequence: TGTGCCACCAGCAGGGAAACAGGGCTCAGCTCCTACAATGAGCAGTTCTTC.

The chain recombines TRBV5-1 with TRBJ2-7, with no clear D. The CDR3 sequence is 14 residues long. In germline, CDR1 is SGHRS, CDR2 YFSETQ. V shed 8 bases and J shed 3 bases, with 18 bases lying between them. CDR3 residues: CASSAGAGNYEQYF. The CDR3 nucleotides are TGCGCCAGTTCGGCAGGTGCAGGCAACTACGAGCAGTACTTC. The variable domain in full, with the rest retrieved from reference TRBV5-1 and TRBJ2-7, is KAGVTQTPRYLIKTRGQQVTLSCSPISGHRSVSWYQQTPGQGLQFLFEYFSETQRNKGNFPGRFSGRQFSNSRSEMNVSTLELGDSALYLCASSAGAGNYEQYFGPGTRLTVT.

The V call is TRBV6-1, the J call TRBJ1-1; D may be TRBD1 (6 bases). The CDR3 consists of 13 residues. From germline, CDR1 is MNHNS and CDR2 SASEGT. V lost 7 bases to trimming and J lost 3 bases, with 12 bases between them. The CDR3 is CASTWTEDTEAFF. The CDR3 DNA reads as TGTGCCAGCACCTGGACAGAAGACACTGAAGCTTTCTTT.

This rearrangement joins TRBV10-3 to TRBJ2-5; 12 bases map to TRBD2. This CDR3 has 17 amino acids. V lost 2 bases, J lost 0 bases, and 4 bases stayed unmatched. The germline gives CDR1 ENHRY, CDR2 SYGVKD. CDR3 region: CAISERLAGVDQETQYF. CDR3 nucleotides: TGTGCCATCAGTGAGCGACTAGCGGGAGTAGACCAAGAGACCCAGTACTTC.

The chain couples TRBV11-2 to TRBJ1-4; D call uncertain. Trimming shortened V by 3 bases and J by 2 bases, and 16 bases separated the two germline ends. Germline assignment: CDR1 SGHAT and CDR2 FQNNGV. The CDR3 runs 17 residues. The CDR3 here is CASSFTGLGATNEKLFF. The CDR3 nucleotides read TGTGCCAGCAGCTTTACCGGGCTTGGCGCGACTAATGAAAAACTGTTTTTT. Full variable domain (rest looked up from reference TRBV11-2 and TRBJ1-4): EAGVAQSPRYKIIEKRQSVAFWCNPISGHATLYWYQQILGQGPKLLIQFQNNGVVDDSQLPKDRFSAERLKGVDSTLKIQPAKLEDSAVYLCASSFTGLGATNEKLFFGSGTQLSVL.

The J gene is TRBJ1-1, the V gene TRBV9, with 10 positions matching TRBD1. CDR3 size: 15 residues. With V trimmed by 4 bases and J by 4 bases, 7 bases remained unmatched. Germline V gene lookup returns CDR1 SGDLS and CDR2 YYNGEE. This CDR3 is CASSLGQGGGTEAFF. The CDR3 coding sequence is TGTGCCAGCAGCCTCGGACAGGGGGGTGGCACTGAAGCTTTCTTT.

This rearrangement joins TRBV2 to TRBJ2-5; 8 nucleotides align to TRBD1. Germline CDR1 reads SNHLY; CDR2 reads FYNNEI. The CDR3 has 14 residues. The V gene end was trimmed by 8 bases and the J gene end by 4 bases; junction bases not matched to a gene: 9. The CDR3 sequence is CASRQAGGLETQYF. The CDR3 DNA is TGTGCCAGCCGTCAAGCAGGGGGCTTAGAGACCCAGTACTTC.

This clone was counted only a few times. Other DNA sequences from this sample encode an identical CDR3 as well. V is TRBV27 and J is TRBJ1-5; a possible D gene is TRBD1 (6 bases). The CDR3 sequence is 12 residues long. Trimming left V 6 bases short and J 4 bases short, with 7 bases between. The V gene's germline CDR1 is MNHEY and CDR2 SMNVEV (reference sequence). The CDR3 bases are TGTGCCAGCAGACAGGGAAATCAGCCCCAGCATTTT. This translates into CASRQGNQPQHF.

The chain combines TRBV7-5 with TRBJ2-7; the table's D call, TRBD1, was not checked against the DNA. TRBV7-5 is an annotated pseudogene. The CDR3 has 14 residues. The CDR3 reads CVRSSWTGTNEQYF. The DNA for the CDR3 is TGTGTCAGAAGCTCCTGGACAGGAACGAACGAGCAGTACTTC.

The chain links TRBV6-1 to TRBJ2-5; 7 bases are shared with TRBD2. V shed 4 bases, J shed 5 bases, and the junction held 10 bases outside the gene matches. Germline V lookup: CDR1 MNHNS, CDR2 SASEGT. CDR3 length: 15 residues. CDR3 nucleotide sequence: TGTGCCAGCAGTGCTCCGGCGGGGGTATCGGAGACCCAGTACTTC. It specifies CASSAPAGVSETQYF.

V and J are TRBV27 and TRBJ2-3; possible D gene TRBD2, 5 bases. The CDR3 contains 14 residues. V lost 3 bases to trimming and J lost 2 bases, with 9 bases between them. Germline V gene lookup returns CDR1 MNHEY and CDR2 SMNVEV (reference sequence). CDR3 sequence: CASSFSDDTDTQYF. Written as DNA, the CDR3 is TGTGCCAGCAGTTTTAGCGATGACACAGATACGCAGTATTTT.

In the case of this clone: Additional DNA sequences in this sample encode the identical CDR3. The V gene is TRBV7-2, the J gene TRBJ2-1, with a tentative D call TRBD1 (6 bases). This CDR3 spans 15 amino acids. V was cut by 4 bases and J by 0 bases, with 10 bases left in between. Germline V lookup: CDR1 SGHTA, CDR2 FQGNSA. In DNA form, the CDR3 reads TGTGCCAGCAGCTCCACAGGGAGCTCCTACAATGAGCAGTTCTTC. Amino acid sequence: CASSSTGSSYNEQFF.

The chain uses TRBV19 and TRBJ2-2; 7 bases match TRBD1. Germline loops: CDR1 LNHDA, CDR2 SQIVND (reference sequence). The CDR3 spans 15 residues. V trimming: 4 bases; J trimming: 1 base; junction bases outside the gene matches: 3. The CDR3 DNA reads TGTGCCAGTAGTAAGACAGGGCAGAACACCGGGGAGCTGTTTTTT. This translates into CASSKTGQNTGELFF.

This chain links TRBV27 with TRBJ2-3; D is undetermined. Germline V gene lookup returns CDR1 MNHEY and CDR2 SMNVEV (reference sequence). The CDR3 spans 15 residues. V lost 3 bases and J 4 bases, leaving 14 bases between the germline ends. The CDR3 DNA reads TGTGCCAGCAGTTTTTTAGTCCAGTTCCCAGATACGCAGTATTTT. Protein product: CASSFLVQFPDTQYF.

The chain has TRBV27 and TRBJ2-1, with D possibly being TRBD1 (6 bases). Deletions cut 4 bases from V and 4 bases from J, with 14 bases between. The CDR3 is 15 amino acids. The V gene's germline CDR1 is MNHEY and CDR2 SMNVEV (reference sequence). The CDR3 DNA reads TGTGCCAGCAGTTCCGGACAGAGACCTTACAATGAGCAGTTCTTC. Its protein product is CASSSGQRPYNEQFF.

The V gene is TRBV28, the J gene TRBJ2-2, with D perhaps given as TRBD1 or TRBD2 (5 bases each). Deletions cut 4 bases from V and 1 base from J, with 10 bases between. The CDR3 runs to 15 residues. CDR1 is MDHEN, CDR2 SYDVKM, per germline. Here the CDR3 DNA reads TGTGCCAGCAGTTGGGGACGGGAGAACACCGGGGAGCTGTTTTTT. Amino acid sequence: CASSWGRENTGELFF. Using reference TRBV28 and TRBJ2-2 for the parts outside the CDR3, the full variable domain is DVKVTQSSRYLVKRTGEKVFLECVQDMDHENMFWYRQDPGLGLRLIYFSYDVKMKEKGDIPEGYSVSREKKERFSLILESASTNQTSMYLCASSWGRENTGELFFGEGSRLTVL.

The chain recombines TRBV2 with TRBJ1-2; TRBD1 aligns across 7 bases. Germline-derived CDR1 and CDR2 are SNHLY and FYNNEI. The CDR3 has 16 residues. J lost 2 bases, V lost 1 base, and 7 bases had no gene match. The CDR3, as DNA: TGTGCCAGCAGTGAAGTCCCTGGGACAGCCAACTATGGCTACACCTTC. It yields the protein CASSEVPGTANYGYTF.